One sample yielded the 3 T cell receptor beta chains listed below, sequenced in a study of blood T cell repertoires in COVID-19. Repertoires were generated with immunoSEQ multiplex PCR, while TCRdb's copy carries only in-frame clones and drops some. The sample lists fewer than 80,000 clones, around 90% occurring once. The sample was peripheral blood. Receptors were obtained from a young man with acute or convalescent COVID-19.

The V gene is TRBV5-6, the J gene TRBJ1-1, with D possibly being TRBD1 (6 bases). The germline V and J ends were trimmed by 0 bases and 5 bases, with 14 bases remaining between them. Germline CDR1 reads SGHDT; CDR2 reads YYEEEE. CDR3 length: 15 residues. The CDR3 DNA follows: TGTGCCAGCAGCTTGGGGGGCAGGGGATATACTGAAGCTTTCTTT. Its translation: CASSLGGRGYTEAFF. The whole variable domain, filled in from reference TRBV5-6 and TRBJ1-1, reads DAGVTQSPTHLIKTRGQQVTLRCSPKSGHDTVSWYQQALGQGPQFIFQYYEEEERQRGNFPDRFSGHQFPNYSSELNVNALLLGDSALYLCASSLGGRGYTEAFFGQGTRLTVV.

The chain recombines TRBV19 with TRBJ2-3; tentative D call: TRBD2 (5 bases). Germline V lookup: CDR1 LNHDA, CDR2 SQIVND (reference sequence). V dropped 8 bases and J dropped 5 bases, with 20 bases sitting between them. This CDR3 region has 15 residues. DNA of the CDR3: TGTGCCAGTTCCTTAATACCGAGGGTGGGAGATACGCAGTATTTT. Translation gives CASSLIPRVGDTQYF. The entire variable domain, with the rest obtained from reference TRBV19 and TRBJ2-3, is as follows: DGGITQSPKYLFRKEGQNVTLSCEQNLNHDAMYWYRQDPGQGLRLIYYSQIVNDFQKGDIAEGYSVSREKKESFPLTVTSAQKNPTAFYLCASSLIPRVGDTQYFGPGTRLTVL.

The chain recombines TRBV18 with TRBJ2-1; TRBD2 aligns across 9 bases. This CDR3 contains 17 residues. J was trimmed by 4 bases and V by 3 bases; bases with no gene match: 10. Looked up from germline, CDR1 is KGHSH and CDR2 is LQKENI. Here the CDR3 reads CASSPPGGSGSYNEQFF. Here the CDR3 DNA reads TGTGCCAGCTCACCCCCCGGGGGTAGCGGGAGTTACAATGAGCAGTTCTTC.